The rows below give T cell receptor beta chains drawn from one sample of a study of spatial heterogeneity in lung cancer. TCRdb redid the calling of the 5' RACE reads with MiXCR, one entry per CDR3 protein. The sample includes approximately 21,000 distinct CDR3 sequences, 5% to 7% of them seen just once. Sequencing was performed on lung tumor tissue, taken at surgery. These TCRs come from a male donor with early-stage non-small cell lung cancer. Both conserved end residues are part of each CDR3. A D gene is named only where the DNA matches it firmly. The size field is filled for only some rows; it gives once, few, many or a size class.

>TRBD1|15|TRBV18|many|TRBJ1-3
TGTGCCAGCTCGACAACAGGGGCGAATGGAAACACCATATATTTT
CASSTTGANGNTIYF
>NA|16|TRBV2|few|TRBJ1-5
TGTGCCAGCAGGCCCCAAGGTAGCTATAGCAATCAGCCCCAGCATTTT
CASRPQGSYSNQPQHF
>NA|14|TRBV7-2|NA|TRBJ1-1
TGTGCCAGCAGCCCCAGGTCCCCGCGAAGGGGAGCTTTCTTT
CASSPRSPRRGAFF
>NA|13|TRBV12-3/TRBV12-4|many|TRBJ1-5
TGTGCCAGCAGTTTAGGTGAGAATCAGCCCCAGCATTTT
CASSLGENQPQHF
>TRBD1|19|TRBV6-6|NA|TRBJ2-6
TGTGCCAGCAGTCCAAGTCCGGGACAGGCCTTCTCTGGGGCCAACGTCCTGACTTTC
CASSPSPGQAFSGANVLTF
>TRBD2|14|TRBV7-9|many|TRBJ2-3
TGTGCCAGCAGCTTGGGACTAGCAACGGATACGCAGTATTTT
CASSLGLATDTQYF
>NA|12|TRBV7-2|few|TRBJ2-1
TGTGCCAGCAGCTTGATTCAGTCTGAGCAGTTCTTC
CASSLIQSEQFF
>NA|10|TRBV6-6|many|TRBJ2-1
TGTGCCAGCAGTCGCAAGGAGCAGTTCTTC
CASSRKEQFF
>NA|14|TRBV12-3/TRBV12-4|many|TRBJ1-6
TGTGCCAGCAGCTTGTGGAGAAATAATTCACCCCTCCACTTT
CASSLWRNNSPLHF
>TRBD1|15|TRBV5-1|many|TRBJ2-5
TGCGCCAGCAGCTTGACCGGACAGGGTGTCGAGACCCAGTACTTC
CASSLTGQGVETQYF
>NA|17|TRBV20-1|NA|TRBJ2-3
TGCAGTGCTAGAGATTTGGTGCCAATTAGGTTGGCAGATACGCAGTATTTT
CSARDLVPIRLADTQYF
>NA|12|TRBV12-3/TRBV12-4|many|TRBJ2-1
TGTGCCAGCAGCCCCACTAGCAATGAGCAGTTCTTC
CASSPTSNEQFF
>NA|15|TRBV7-9|many|TRBJ1-6
TGTGCCAGCAGCCCAACGTCGGGGATAGATTCACCCCTCCACTTT
CASSPTSGIDSPLHF
>NA|13|TRBV13|many|TRBJ1-1
TGTGCCAGCAGCTATCACAGCGGAACTGAAGCTTTCTTT
CASSYHSGTEAFF